The rows below give T cell receptor beta chains drawn from one sample of a study of blood T cell repertoires in COVID-19. Repertoires were generated with immunoSEQ multiplex PCR, while TCRdb's copy carries only in-frame clones and drops some. In the table there are 260,000 or so clones, 70% to 90% of which are singletons. Sequencing used peripheral blood. These TCRs come from a human donor in a cohort sampled during active COVID-19. CDR3s include the opening cysteine and the closing phenylalanine or tryptophan. Fields, in order: V gene, clone size, J gene, D gene, CDR3 DNA, CDR3 protein. D genes are given only for firm matches. A clone size is listed for some rows: how often the clone was seen (once, few, many), or a class if it is expanded.

TRBV9	NA	TRBJ2-1	TRBD2	TGTGCCAGCAGCCCCGCTCCCGGGCTAGCGGACGAGCAGTTCTTC	CASSPAPGLADEQFF
TRBV6-5	NA	TRBJ2-3	NA	TGTGCCAGCAGTTACCTGGGGCGAATGGGCACAGATACGCAGTATTTT	CASSYLGRMGTDTQYF
TRBV18	NA	TRBJ1-5	NA	TGTGCCAGCTCACCGGGGGGATGGAATCAGCCCCAGCATTTT	CASSPGGWNQPQHF
TRBV5-1	NA	TRBJ2-1	TRBD1	TGCGCCAGCAGCCTTGGTGGGACAGGGGTTTTTGAGCAGTTCTTC	CASSLGGTGVFEQFF
TRBV9	NA	TRBJ2-1	NA	TGTGCCAGCAGCGTAGAGGGCGGGCCATACAATGAGCAGTTCTTC	CASSVEGGPYNEQFF
TRBV25-1	NA	TRBJ2-7	NA	TGTGCCAGCAGTGAATCAGAGGGGGCCTACGAGCAGTACTTC	CASSESEGAYEQYF
TRBV7-2	NA	TRBJ1-6	NA	TGTGCCAGTGCCGACAGGACGGTCAATTCACCCCTCCACTTT	CASADRTVNSPLHF
TRBV9	NA	TRBJ1-1	TRBD1	TGTGCCAGCGGAGCTGGGACAGTGAACACTGAAGCTTTCTTT	CASGAGTVNTEAFF
TRBV7-2	NA	TRBJ2-7	TRBD1	TGTGCCAGCAGCCCTGGGACAGGGGCTACCTACGAGCAGTACTTC	CASSPGTGATYEQYF
TRBV27	NA	TRBJ1-6	NA	TGTGCCAGCAGTTCTCTATTGGATTCACCCCTCCACTTT	CASSSLLDSPLHF
TRBV3-1/TRBV3-2	once	TRBJ1-1	NA	TGTGCCAGCAGCGCCATTTCGCGGAACACTGAAGCTTTCTTT	CASSAISRNTEAFF
TRBV4-1	NA	TRBJ1-5	NA	TGCGCCAGCAGCCAAGAGCTAACAGACTATAGCAATCAGCCCCAGCATTTT	CASSQELTDYSNQPQHF
TRBV28	NA	TRBJ1-5	TRBD1	TGTGCCAGCAGTGACCGGCGGGGACAGAGAAATCAGCCCCAGCATTTT	CASSDRRGQRNQPQHF
TRBV27	NA	TRBJ1-6	TRBD1	TGTGCCAGCAGCATGGACAGGTCGCGGTCACCCCTCCACTTT	CASSMDRSRSPLHF